Given below is one T cell receptor (beta chain) in context. Per the authors' pipeline: The authors estimated nucleated cell counts from reference gene primer amplification. Generated by immunoSEQ multiplex PCR, the TCRdb table keeps only in-frame clones and is missing some. Clone size and the V and J calls come from that table; the DNA yielded D and trimming. Of fewer than 250,000 clones listed, roughly four fifths are singletons. This entry belongs to a study of blood T cell repertoires in COVID-19. As for the study in general: Sites in the United States, Italy and Spain provided acute and convalescent COVID-19 samples. PBMCs, B-cell-depleted T cells, or T cells were the source of the cDNA or gDNA that made up the material.

There are 11 residues in the CDR3. Per the germline V gene, CDR1 is MNHEY and CDR2 is SMNVEV (reference sequence). Trimming cost V 11 bases and J 5 bases, with 13 bases left between them. The origin of this receptor is a woman aged 40 to 49 with acute or convalescent COVID-19. The gene calls are TRBV27 and TRBJ2-7; D may be TRBD1 (6 bases). Sequenced input: peripheral blood. The CDR3 loop reads CAVFRGNEQYF. CDR3 coding DNA: TGTGCCGTATTCAGGGGCAACGAGCAGTACTTC.